Presented here are 15 T cell receptor beta chains from one specimen sequenced in a study of blood T cell repertoires in COVID-19. Sequencing was performed with immunoSEQ multiplex PCR; in TCRdb, only in-frame clones are kept and a portion is missing. Among 200,000 to 250,000 clones listed, about 90% were seen once. Sequenced sample: peripheral blood. These receptors were taken from a young woman who had recovered from COVID-19.

The count of this clone is one. This chain links TRBV3-1 (or the pseudogene TRBV3-2) with TRBJ2-7; 7 bases match TRBD1. CDR1 is LGHDT and CDR2 is YNNKEL in the germline V gene (reference sequence). Trimming took 0 bases from V and 9 from J; bases not matched to a gene: 2. The CDR3 is made up of 12 amino acids. DNA of the CDR3: TGTGCCAGCAGCCAAGATTGGACAGGGCAGTACTTC. Encoded protein: CASSQDWTGQYF.

The rearrangement uses TRBV7-9 and TRBJ1-1, with 7 bases that match TRBD1. The CDR3 runs to 17 residues. Germline V gene lookup returns CDR1 SEHNR and CDR2 FQNEAQ (reference sequence). V trimming: 0 bases; J trimming: 4 bases; junction bases outside the gene matches: 11. CDR3 nucleotide sequence: TGTGCCAGCAGCTTAGCAATTAGAGGGGGCAGGGCCACTGAAGCTTTCTTT. It specifies CASSLAIRGGRATEAFF. The full variable domain, its missing parts supplied by reference TRBV7-9 and TRBJ1-1, is DTGVSQNPRHKITKRGQNVTFRCDPISEHNRLYWYRQTLGQGPEFLTYFQNEAQLEKSRLLSDRFSAERPKGSFSTLEIQRTEQGDSAMYLCASSLAIRGGRATEAFFGQGTRLTVV.

The chain is built from TRBV5-6 and TRBJ1-1, with TRBD1 as a possible D gene (5 bases). In germline, CDR1 is SGHDT, CDR2 YYEEEE. The CDR3 is 16 residues long. Between the trimmed V and J ends, which lost 0 bases and 1 base, there was a span of 13 bases. CDR3 residues: CASSLGRGWRNTEAFF. The CDR3 coding sequence is TGTGCCAGCAGCTTGGGGAGGGGCTGGCGGAACACTGAAGCTTTCTTT.

V usage is TRBV7-9 and J usage is TRBJ1-2; TRBD1 might be the D (5 bases). There are 14 residues in the CDR3. V was shortened by 7 bases and J by 6 bases, with 18 bases between the two germline ends. The germline CDR1 and CDR2 sequences are SEHNR and FQNEAQ (reference sequence). The DNA of the CDR3 is TGTGCCAGCACCAACCCAGGGTTGGCAGATGGCTACACCTTC. Translating it yields CASTNPGLADGYTF. Variable domain in full (rest from reference TRBV7-9 and TRBJ1-2): DTGVSQNPRHKITKRGQNVTFRCDPISEHNRLYWYRQTLGQGPEFLTYFQNEAQLEKSRLLSDRFSAERPKGSFSTLEIQRTEQGDSAMYLCASTNPGLADGYTFGSGTRLTVV.

The rearrangement uses TRBV6-6 and TRBJ2-7, with 8 bases matching TRBD1. The trim removed 8 bases at V and 3 bases at J, leaving 12 bases unmatched. Germline CDR1 and CDR2: MNHNY and SVGAGI (reference sequence). This CDR3 is built from 15 residues. CDR3 bases: TGTGCCAGCGAGTTTCAGGGGGCAAATAACTACGAGCAGTACTTC. Translated, it gives CASEFQGANNYEQYF.

This chain uses TRBV19 with TRBJ1-3; no clear D. This CDR3 has 14 amino acids. Germline V gene lookup returns CDR1 LNHDA and CDR2 SQIVND (reference sequence). Trimming stripped 2 bases from V and 0 bases from J, with 5 bases between. CDR3 sequence reads: CASSIQNSGNTIYF. The DNA of the CDR3 is TGTGCCAGTAGTATACAGAACTCTGGAAACACCATATATTTT.

The chain is built from TRBV30 and TRBJ1-2; 8 bases match TRBD1. Germline-derived CDR1 and CDR2 are GTSNPN and SVGIG (reference sequence). After removal of 0 bases from V and 8 bases from J, the junction contained 17 bases not matched to a gene. This CDR3 is built from 17 residues. The CDR3 loop reads CAWSVSPRRGRLGGYTF. The DNA of the CDR3 is TGTGCCTGGAGTGTTTCGCCCCGCAGGGGGCGGCTTGGAGGCTACACCTTC.

V is TRBV14 and J is TRBJ2-5; D is ambiguous. Between the trimmed V and J ends, which lost 8 bases and 5 bases, there was a span of 15 bases. From germline, CDR1 is SGHDN and CDR2 FVKESK. The CDR3 is 13 residues long. The CDR3 DNA reads TGTGCCAGCTCCGAATTGGGCGCGGAGACCCAGTACTTC. This codes for CASSELGAETQYF.

DNA for the CDR3: TGCGCCAGCAGCCTATCAGGGGTCGGCACTGAAGCTTTCTTT. Amino acid sequence: CASSLSGVGTEAFF. This chain links TRBV5-1 with TRBJ1-1; maybe TRBD1 (6 bases). V was clipped by 4 bases and J by 4 bases, with 14 bases between them. The germline CDR1 and CDR2 sequences are SGHRS and YFSETQ. The CDR3 runs 14 residues.

V is TRBV4-1 and J is TRBJ1-2; no definite D call. The ends were cut back, 0 bases at V and 8 bases at J, with 13 bases in the middle. Germline CDR1 reads MGHRA; CDR2 reads YSYEKL. This CDR3 is built from 14 residues. The CDR3 DNA sequence: TGCGCCAGCAGCCAAGATGCCGGGGTAAAGGGCTACACCTTC. Its protein is CASSQDAGVKGYTF.

The rearrangement links TRBV6-2 or TRBV6-3 to TRBJ1-1; TRBD1 might be the D (5 bases). In germline, CDR1 is MNHEY, CDR2 SVGEGT. This CDR3 contains 15 residues. Between the trimmed V and J ends, which lost 0 bases and 4 bases, there was a span of 12 bases. The CDR3 bases are TGTGCCAGCAGTTACTCAAGGGGCGCAGGCACTGAAGCTTTCTTT. Its protein is CASSYSRGAGTEAFF.

The chain uses TRBV9 and TRBJ2-5; D might be TRBD2 (5 bases). Germline CDR1 and CDR2: SGDLS and YYNGEE. The CDR3 spans 14 residues. Trimming took off 0 bases at V and 5 bases at J, with 11 bases between the two ends. The CDR3 protein is CASSVGGNVETQYF. CDR3 coding DNA: TGTGCCAGCAGCGTAGGAGGGAACGTTGAGACCCAGTACTTC.

This chain links TRBV2 with TRBJ1-4; TRBD1 matches at 9 bases. Looked up from germline, CDR1 is SNHLY and CDR2 is FYNNEI. The CDR3 covers 16 residues. V shed 2 bases, J shed 7 bases, and the junction held 8 bases outside the gene matches. CDR3 nucleotides: TGTGCCAGCAGTGAATATGGAGGGGACAGGGTTGAAAAACTGTTTTTT. Protein product: CASSEYGGDRVEKLFF.

CDR3: CASSPPHGNHYEQYF. The CDR3 DNA sequence: TGTGCCAGCAGCCCCCCCCACGGGAACCACTACGAGCAGTACTTC. The chain joins TRBV7-9 to TRBJ2-7, with D perhaps matching TRBD2 (5 bases). Per the germline V gene, CDR1 is SEHNR and CDR2 is FQNEAQ (reference sequence). Trimming took 5 bases from V and 3 from J, leaving 17 bases between them. This CDR3 has 15 residues.

The gene calls are TRBV12-5 and TRBJ2-3, with 9 bases fitting TRBD2. Looked up from germline, CDR1 is LGHNT and CDR2 is FRNRAP. J lost 2 bases, V lost 2 bases, and 5 bases had no gene match. This CDR3 has 16 residues. The CDR3 is CASGLYSGGSTDTQYF. DNA for the CDR3: TGTGCTAGTGGTTTGTACAGCGGGGGGTCCACAGATACGCAGTATTTT.